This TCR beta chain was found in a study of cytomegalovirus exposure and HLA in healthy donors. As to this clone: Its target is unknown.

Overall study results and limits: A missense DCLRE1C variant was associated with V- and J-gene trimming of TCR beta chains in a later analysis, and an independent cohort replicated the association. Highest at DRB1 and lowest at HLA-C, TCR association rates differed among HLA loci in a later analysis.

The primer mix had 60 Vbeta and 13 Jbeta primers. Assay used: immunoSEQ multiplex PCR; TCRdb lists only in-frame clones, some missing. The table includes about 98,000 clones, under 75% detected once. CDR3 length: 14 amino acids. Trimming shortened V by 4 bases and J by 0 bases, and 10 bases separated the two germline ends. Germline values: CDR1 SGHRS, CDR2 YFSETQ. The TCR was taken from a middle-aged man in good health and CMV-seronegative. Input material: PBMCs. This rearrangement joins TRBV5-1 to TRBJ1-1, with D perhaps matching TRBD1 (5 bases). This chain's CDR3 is CASSDQGMNTEAFF. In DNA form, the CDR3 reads TGCGCCAGCAGCGACCAGGGTATGAACACTGAAGCTTTCTTT.